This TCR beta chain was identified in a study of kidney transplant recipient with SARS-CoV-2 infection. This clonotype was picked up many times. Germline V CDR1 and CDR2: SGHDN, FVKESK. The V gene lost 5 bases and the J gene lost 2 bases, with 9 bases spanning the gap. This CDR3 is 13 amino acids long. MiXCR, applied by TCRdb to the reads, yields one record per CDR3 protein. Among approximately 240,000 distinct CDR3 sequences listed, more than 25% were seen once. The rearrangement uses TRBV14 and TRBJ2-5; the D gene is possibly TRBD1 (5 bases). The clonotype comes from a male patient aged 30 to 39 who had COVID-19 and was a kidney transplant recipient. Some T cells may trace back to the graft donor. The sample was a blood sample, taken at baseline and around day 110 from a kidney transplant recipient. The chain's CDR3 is CASSWTSQETQYF. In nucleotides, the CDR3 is TGTGCCAGCAGCTGGACATCTCAAGAGACCCAGTACTTC.